The next 15 T cell receptor beta chains were all read from a single sample in a study of T cell changes during pregnancy in multiple sclerosis. Sequencing used immunoSEQ multiplex PCR; TCRdb keeps in-frame clones, though not all of them. The sample contains 70,000 to 95,000 clones, 94% of which appear only once. This specimen consisted of peripheral blood, obtained in the third trimester of pregnancy. These receptors all come from a female donor with multiple sclerosis, enrolled in a pregnancy study.

The rearrangement joins TRBV6-5 to TRBJ1-1; 7 nucleotides match TRBD1. The CDR3 consists of 13 residues. CDR1 MNHEY and CDR2 SVGAGI come from the germline V gene. Losses at the gene ends were 6 bases for V and 7 bases for J; bases not matched to a gene: 8. CDR3: CASSRGTAGEAFF. The CDR3 DNA sequence: TGTGCCAGCAGCCGCGGGACAGCTGGTGAAGCTTTCTTT.

The V and J genes are TRBV28 and TRBJ1-3; TRBD1 matches 8 bases. The CDR3 has 16 amino acids. CDR1 is MDHEN and CDR2 is SYDVKM in the germline V gene. V shed 6 bases, J shed 5 bases, and the junction held 12 bases outside the gene matches. In nucleotides, the CDR3 is TGTGCCAGCAGCCGCCCCGTGTGGACAGGGAGAAACACCATATATTTT. The encoded protein is CASSRPVWTGRNTIYF.

V and J are TRBV18 and TRBJ1-2; D is ambiguous. CDR1 and CDR2 from the germline V gene are KGHSH and LQKENI. CDR3 size: 12 residues. Trimming cost V 5 bases and J 5 bases, with 9 bases left between them. The CDR3 loop is CASSSKLYGYTF. The CDR3 nucleotides read TGTGCCAGCTCATCGAAGCTGTATGGCTACACCTTC.

The chain uses TRBV28 and TRBJ2-5, with 7 bases identical to TRBD2. CDR3 length equals 16 residues. The V gene end was trimmed by 3 bases and the J gene end by 2 bases; junction bases not matched to a gene: 9. In germline, CDR1 is MDHEN, CDR2 SYDVKM. The CDR3 region is CASSFRAGRVQETQYF. The CDR3 nucleotides are TGTGCCAGCAGTTTTCGCGCAGGGAGGGTACAAGAGACCCAGTACTTC.

The gene calls are TRBV5-6 and TRBJ2-3, with 14 bases aligning to TRBD2. The germline V gene encodes CDR1 SGHDT and CDR2 YYEEEE. With V trimmed by 0 bases and J by 3 bases, 6 bases remained unmatched. The CDR3 runs 18 residues. Written as DNA, the CDR3 is TGTGCCAGCAGCTTGGGGGGACTAGCGGGAGTTCGGACAGATACGCAGTATTTT. This encodes CASSLGGLAGVRTDTQYF.

The chain combines TRBV29-1 with TRBJ2-1; 9 bases are shared with TRBD2. The V gene's germline CDR1 is SQVTM and CDR2 ANQGSEA. CDR3 size: 15 residues. V gave up 8 bases and J gave up 9 bases; unmatched junction bases: 17. The CDR3 DNA sequence: TGCAGCTCTACCGCCGGACTAGCGACCGAAGGTGAGCAGTTCTTC. This sequence encodes CSSTAGLATEGEQFF.

The rearrangement joins TRBV5-6 to TRBJ2-7, with TRBD1 identical over 8 bases. Germline trimming cut 0 bases from V and 2 bases from J; bases unmatched to any gene: 7. Germline V gene lookup returns CDR1 SGHDT and CDR2 YYEEEE. This CDR3 region has 16 residues. The CDR3 protein is CASSLAWAGGPYEQYF. CDR3 in DNA: TGTGCCAGCAGCTTGGCCTGGGCAGGGGGCCCCTACGAGCAGTACTTC.

The chain has TRBV30 and TRBJ2-7; 10 bases align to TRBD2. J was trimmed by 3 bases and V by 0 bases; bases with no gene match: 17. CDR1 and CDR2 from the germline V gene are GTSNPN and SVGIG (reference sequence). The CDR3 consists of 19 residues. This CDR3 reads CAWSVDPASGRILDYEQYF. CDR3 in DNA: TGTGCCTGGAGTGTAGACCCGGCTAGCGGGAGAATCTTGGACTACGAGCAGTACTTC.

A word on this clone: At one of its ends the junction is not consistent with the germline gene, which may arise from a read error. The rearrangement joins TRBV7-7 to TRBJ2-1; 8 bases map to TRBD2. This CDR3 has 16 amino acids. Germline CDR1 reads SSHAT; CDR2 reads FNYEAQ (reference sequence). The CDR3 DNA reads as TGTGCTAGCAGCTTAGACACGGGAGGGCCCTACAATGAGCAGTTCTTC. Amino acids: CASSLDTGGPYNEQFF.

This clone was counted once. V is TRBV2 and J is TRBJ2-3; TRBD2 matches 10 bases. This CDR3 has 18 amino acids. V shed 1 base and J 0 bases; nucleotides not matched to a gene: 7. Per the germline V gene, CDR1 is SNHLY and CDR2 is FYNNEI. CDR3 DNA: TGTGCCAGCAGTGAAGGCCATCCGACTAGCGGGAGCACAGATACGCAGTATTTT. Amino acids: CASSEGHPTSGSTDTQYF.

This chain links TRBV28 with TRBJ1-1; 9 nucleotides match TRBD1. The germline V gene encodes CDR1 MDHEN and CDR2 SYDVKM. J lost 6 bases, V lost 5 bases, and 7 bases had no gene match. The CDR3 runs to 14 residues. The CDR3 DNA reads as TGTGCCAGCAGTCCCGGGACAGGGAGGTCTGAAGCTTTCTTT. Amino acids: CASSPGTGRSEAFF.

The J gene is TRBJ2-1, the V gene TRBV4-1, with 9 bases aligning to TRBD2. Losses at the gene ends were 4 bases for V and 8 bases for J; bases not matched to a gene: 9. The CDR3 is 15 residues long. Germline V gene lookup returns CDR1 MGHRA and CDR2 YSYEKL. Written as DNA, the CDR3 is TGCGCCAGCAGCCTCCAGCTCAGCGGGAGGTATGAGCAGTTCTTC. It yields the protein CASSLQLSGRYEQFF.

The chain links TRBV5-3 to TRBJ2-7; D not resolved. TRBV5-3 is an ORF; its function is uncertain. The CDR3 covers 11 residues. V was trimmed by 7 bases and J by 7 bases, leaving 12 bases between them. CDR3 protein: CAREGGPEQYF. For the CDR3, the DNA is TGTGCCAGAGAAGGTGGGCCAGAGCAGTACTTC.

This clone has only one observation. The rearrangement links TRBV9 to TRBJ1-3; 8 nucleotides align to TRBD1. The length of the CDR3 is 16 residues. Germline CDR1 and CDR2: SGDLS and YYNGEE. V lost 3 bases, J lost 3 bases, and 8 bases stayed unmatched. CDR3 nucleotides: TGTGCCAGCAGCGGTCAGACAGGGGCGTATGGAAACACCATATATTTT. Protein product: CASSGQTGAYGNTIYF.

The gene calls are TRBV9 and TRBJ2-1, with 8 positions matching TRBD2. CDR1 SGDLS and CDR2 YYNGEE come from the germline V gene. The CDR3 totals 15 residues. The J segment lost 3 bases and the V segment lost 3 bases, leaving 5 bases of the junction unmatched. The DNA of the CDR3 is TGTGCCAGCAGCGCCCTAGCGGGTGACTACAATGAGCAGTTCTTC. Protein sequence: CASSALAGDYNEQFF.